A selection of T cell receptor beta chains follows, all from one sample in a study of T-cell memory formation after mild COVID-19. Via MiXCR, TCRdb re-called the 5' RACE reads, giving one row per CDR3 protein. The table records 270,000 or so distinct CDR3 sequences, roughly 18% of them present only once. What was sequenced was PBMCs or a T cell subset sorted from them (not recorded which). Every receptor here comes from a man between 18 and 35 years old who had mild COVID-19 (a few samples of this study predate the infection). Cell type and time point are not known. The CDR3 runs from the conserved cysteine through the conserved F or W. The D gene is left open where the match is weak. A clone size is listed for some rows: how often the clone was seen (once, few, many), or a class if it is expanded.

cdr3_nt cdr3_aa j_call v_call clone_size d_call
TGTGCCTGTGTGCGGGGGGCGGTTAATGAAAAACTGTTTTTT CACVRGAVNEKLFF TRBJ1-4 TRBV30 few .
TGTGCCAGCAGCTTAGCGAGGCCCGAGACCCAGTACTTC CASSLARPETQYF TRBJ2-5 TRBV7-2 few .
TGTGCCAGCAGCCAATCGGAGGCGAGGACTGAAGCTTTCTTT CASSQSEARTEAFF TRBJ1-1 TRBV3-1 few .
TGTGCCAGCACTAGGGGCGGAACAGTCTATGGCTACACCTTC CASTRGGTVYGYTF TRBJ1-2 TRBV6-5 . .
TGCGCCAGCAGCGCCCCTCTATCCTCAACTGAAGCTTTCTTT CASSAPLSSTEAFF TRBJ1-1 TRBV5-1 . .
TGTGCCAGCAGCCCCCGTGGAGCCGAAGCTTTCTTT CASSPRGAEAFF TRBJ1-1 TRBV13 . .
TGTGCCAGCGTGGGACTAGACTCCTACGAGCAGTACTTC CASVGLDSYEQYF TRBJ2-7 TRBV2 once TRBD2
TGTGCCATCAGTGAATTTAGCGGGGGGGCCAATGAGCAGTTCTTC CAISEFSGGANEQFF TRBJ2-1 TRBV10-3 . TRBD2
TGCGCCAGCAGCCAATCCACAGGGCGGTCCGGGGAGCTGTTTTTT CASSQSTGRSGELFF TRBJ2-2 TRBV4-1 few .
TGTGCCAGCAGCCAAGATCGGGCAGCGGGGGGCAATGAGCAGTTCTTC CASSQDRAAGGNEQFF TRBJ2-1 TRBV4-2 many TRBD2
TGTGCCAGCGAGGGGGCGGATTTGGCCACTGAAGCTTTCTTT CASEGADLATEAFF TRBJ1-1 TRBV6-6 . TRBD1
TGTGCCAGCAGCCCAGGAGGTTGGTGGGGACATAGGAACACTGAAGCTTTCTTT CASSPGGWWGHRNTEAFF TRBJ1-1 TRBV13 few .
TGTGCCAGCAGCCCCTCTAGCGGGCGGGGCACAGATACGCAGTATTTT CASSPSSGRGTDTQYF TRBJ2-3 TRBV12-3/TRBV12-4 . TRBD2
TGTGCCAGCAGCTTGGCCAATTCAGATACGCAGTATTTT CASSLANSDTQYF TRBJ2-3 TRBV5-6 few .
TGCAGTGCTGACCACCCGGGGGAGCCCCAGCATTTT CSADHPGEPQHF TRBJ1-5 TRBV20-1 . .
TGCAGTGCTAGAGATTGGACCGGGGGCCGTTTGGATACGCAGTATTTT CSARDWTGGRLDTQYF TRBJ2-3 TRBV20-1 . .
TGCAGCGTTCTCCCAGGGGGCGATGAGCAGTTCTTC CSVLPGGDEQFF TRBJ2-1 TRBV29-1 . TRBD1
TGTGCCAGTAGTGGACAGGGGAGGGGACAAGAGACCCAGTACTTC CASSGQGRGQETQYF TRBJ2-5 TRBV19 . TRBD1
TGTGCCAGCAGCGGACGTAAAGGGACAGGGGACACCGGGGAGCTGTTTTTT CASSGRKGTGDTGELFF TRBJ2-2 TRBV11-3 . TRBD1
TGTGCCAGCAGTCCCGGAGGTCAGCCCCAGCATTTT CASSPGGQPQHF TRBJ1-5 TRBV6-6 many .
TGTGCCAGCAGCCCAAGACTAGCGCGGAATGAGCAGTTCTTC CASSPRLARNEQFF TRBJ2-1 TRBV11-2 few TRBD2
TGTGCCAGCAGCTTAGAATGGGGGCCTAGTCGAGGGACCCAGTACTTC CASSLEWGPSRGTQYF TRBJ2-5 TRBV7-9 . .
TGTGCCAGCAGTCAGGGGGGTAATTCACCCCTCCACTTT CASSQGGNSPLHF TRBJ1-6 TRBV7-3 . TRBD1
TGCGCCAGCAGCTCGGGACAGTCGTACACTGAAGCTTTCTTT CASSSGQSYTEAFF TRBJ1-1 TRBV5-1 . TRBD1
TGTGCCAGCAGTTCCCCGTCAGCGGGGACCCAGTACTTC CASSSPSAGTQYF TRBJ2-5 TRBV6-6 . .
TGTGCCAGCAGCGCAAGACTAGCGGGGTCCGGGGAGCTGTTTTTT CASSARLAGSGELFF TRBJ2-2 TRBV5-5 . TRBD2
TGTGCCAGCAGCTGGGGCCTCCGGATTGGGGGGCCCGATACGCAGTATTTT CASSWGLRIGGPDTQYF TRBJ2-3 TRBV7-9 . .
TGTGCCAGCAGTGAAGTTGCGTTCGCCCCCCGGCCGGGGTTCTTC CASSEVAFAPRPGFF TRBJ2-1 TRBV2 . .
TGTGCCAGCAGCTTAGGAAGCGATGAGCAGTTCTTC CASSLGSDEQFF TRBJ2-1 TRBV7-3 few .
TGTGCCAGCAGTGAATATGGCGGCAATCAGCCCCAGCATTTT CASSEYGGNQPQHF TRBJ1-5 TRBV2 . .
TGTGCCAGCTCGCCCGGGGGCGGGGGGGGCAATCAGCCCCAGCATTTT CASSPGGGGGNQPQHF TRBJ1-5 TRBV18 few .
TGTGCCAGCAGCTCAGGGTTCACCTACGAGCAGTACTTC CASSSGFTYEQYF TRBJ2-7 TRBV5-4 few .
TGTGCCACCAGCAGAGTGGTGAATGAGCAGTTCTTC CATSRVVNEQFF TRBJ2-1 TRBV15 few .
TGCGCCAGCAGCCAAACCCCTGGGGCGTACACCGGGGAGCTGTTTTTT CASSQTPGAYTGELFF TRBJ2-2 TRBV4-1 many .
TGTGCCAGCAGCCGGGGGGCTAGAGAAGAGCAGTTCTTC CASSRGAREEQFF TRBJ2-1 TRBV7-3 . .
TGTGCCAGCAGTTGGGGCAGCGGGCCCAATCAGCCCCAGCATTTT CASSWGSGPNQPQHF TRBJ1-5 TRBV27 few .
TGTGCCACCTTGACCAGCTCTGGAAACACCATATATTTT CATLTSSGNTIYF TRBJ1-3 TRBV28 . .
TGTGCCAGCAGCCAAGAACCGCCGGACGGGGGAAACTATGGCTACACCTTC CASSQEPPDGGNYGYTF TRBJ1-2 TRBV4-2 . .
TGCAGTGCCCCCTGGGGGCCTGGGAGCAATCAGCCCCAGCATTTT CSAPWGPGSNQPQHF TRBJ1-5 TRBV20-1 few .
TGCGCCAGCGCCGGGTGGGGTAGGAATGAAAAACTGTTTTTT CASAGWGRNEKLFF TRBJ1-4 TRBV5-1 . .
TGCAGTGCTAGAGAAACCAGACAGGGAGAAGATTGGGCGAATCAGCCCCAGCATTTT CSARETRQGEDWANQPQHF TRBJ1-5 TRBV20-1 . TRBD1
TGTGCCAGCAGTTACTCGATCGGGGCGAACACCGGGGAGCTGTTTTTT CASSYSIGANTGELFF TRBJ2-2 TRBV6-5 . .
TGTGCCAGCAGCCAACAGGGGGCGAGTAATGAGCAGTTCTTC CASSQQGASNEQFF TRBJ2-1 TRBV14 . TRBD1
TGTGCCAGCAGTCCAGGGGAAGGGGAGACCCAGTACTTC CASSPGEGETQYF TRBJ2-5 TRBV12-3/TRBV12-4 few .
TGTGCCAGCAGCTTGACAGGGGGCCATGAGCAGTTCTTC CASSLTGGHEQFF TRBJ2-1 TRBV5-6 . TRBD1